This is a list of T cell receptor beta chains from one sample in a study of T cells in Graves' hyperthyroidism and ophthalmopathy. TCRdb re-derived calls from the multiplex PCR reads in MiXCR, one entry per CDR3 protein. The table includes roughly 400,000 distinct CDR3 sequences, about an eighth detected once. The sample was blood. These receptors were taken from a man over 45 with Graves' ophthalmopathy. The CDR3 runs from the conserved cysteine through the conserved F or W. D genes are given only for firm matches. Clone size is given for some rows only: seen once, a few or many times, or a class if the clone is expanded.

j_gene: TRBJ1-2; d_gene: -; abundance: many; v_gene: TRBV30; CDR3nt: TGTGCCTGGAGTCTCCAAGGTGGCTACACCTTC; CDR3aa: CAWSLQGGYTF
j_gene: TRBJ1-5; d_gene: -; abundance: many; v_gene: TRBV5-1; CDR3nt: TGCGCCAGCAGCTTGGGAGGTGCTGGTCAGCCCCAGCATTTT; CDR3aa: CASSLGGAGQPQHF
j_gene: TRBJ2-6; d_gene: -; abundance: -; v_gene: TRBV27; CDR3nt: TGTGCCAGCAGTTTTTTCACAGGGAACTCTGGGGCCAACGTCCTGACTTTC; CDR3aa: CASSFFTGNSGANVLTF
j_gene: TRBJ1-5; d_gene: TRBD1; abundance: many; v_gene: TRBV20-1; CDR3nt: TGCAGTGGGACGGGACAGTATAGCAATCAGCCCCAGCATTTT; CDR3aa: CSGTGQYSNQPQHF
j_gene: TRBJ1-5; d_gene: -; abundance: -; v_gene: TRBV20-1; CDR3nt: TGCAGTGCTAGAGTTGAGGGCAATCAGCCCCAGCATTTT; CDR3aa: CSARVEGNQPQHF
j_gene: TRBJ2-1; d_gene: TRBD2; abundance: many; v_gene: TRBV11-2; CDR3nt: TGTGCCAGCAGCTTAGGTGCGGGAGACGAGCAGTTCTTC; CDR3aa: CASSLGAGDEQFF
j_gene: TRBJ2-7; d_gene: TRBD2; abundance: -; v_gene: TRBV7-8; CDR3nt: TGTGCCAGCAGCTTGGCCCCGGGACTAGCGGGCCTCTACGAGCAGTACTTC; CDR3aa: CASSLAPGLAGLYEQYF
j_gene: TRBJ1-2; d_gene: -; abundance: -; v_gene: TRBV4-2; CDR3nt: TGTGCCAGCAGCCCAGAGGGGAAGTCGAGGGATGGCTACACCTTC; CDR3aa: CASSPEGKSRDGYTF
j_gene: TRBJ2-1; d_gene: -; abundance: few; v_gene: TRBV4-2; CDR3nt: TGTGCCAGCAGCCAAGATCGGGGCGGGATTTTTAATGAGCAGTTCTTC; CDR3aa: CASSQDRGGIFNEQFF
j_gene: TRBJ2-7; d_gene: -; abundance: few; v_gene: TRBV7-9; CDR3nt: TGTGCCAGCAGCTTAGGAACGACTCCGGGGCACGAGCAGTACTTC; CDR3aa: CASSLGTTPGHEQYF
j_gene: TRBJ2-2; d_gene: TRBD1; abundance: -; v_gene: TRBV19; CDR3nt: TGTGCCAGTAGTATACGGGACAGGGTCACCGGGGAGCTGTTTTTT; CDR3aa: CASSIRDRVTGELFF
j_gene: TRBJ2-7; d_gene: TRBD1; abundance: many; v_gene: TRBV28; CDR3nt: TGTGCCAGCAGTGGAAGCCGGGACAGGATCTCCTATGGTCAGTACTTC; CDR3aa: CASSGSRDRISYGQYF
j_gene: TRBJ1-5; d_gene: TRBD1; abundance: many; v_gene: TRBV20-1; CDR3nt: TGCAGTGCCAGGAACCGGGACAGGCTCCCGGGTGGGTATCAGCCCCAGCATTTT; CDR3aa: CSARNRDRLPGGYQPQHF
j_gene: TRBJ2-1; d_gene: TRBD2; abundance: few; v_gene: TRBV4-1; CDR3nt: TGCGCCAGCAGCCCTATCCTTACTAGCGGGAGTAATGAGCAGTTCTTC; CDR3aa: CASSPILTSGSNEQFF
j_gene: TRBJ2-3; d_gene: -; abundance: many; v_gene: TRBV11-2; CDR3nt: TGTGCCAGCAGCACGATACGAGGGACAAGCACAGATACGCAGTATTTT; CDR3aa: CASSTIRGTSTDTQYF
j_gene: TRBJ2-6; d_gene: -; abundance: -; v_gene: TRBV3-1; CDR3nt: TGTGCCAGCAGCCAAGAACCGGGACGAACTTCTGGGGCCAACGTCCTGACTTTC; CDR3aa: CASSQEPGRTSGANVLTF
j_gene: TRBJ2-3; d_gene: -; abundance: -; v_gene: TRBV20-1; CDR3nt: TGCAGTGCTAGAATGGAGTATTCTTCTAGCACAGATACGCAGTATTTT; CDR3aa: CSARMEYSSSTDTQYF
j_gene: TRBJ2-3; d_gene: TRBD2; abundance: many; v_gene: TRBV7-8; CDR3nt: TGTGCCAGCAGTCATCTAGCGGGAGCGCCGGCAGATACGCAGTATTTT; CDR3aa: CASSHLAGAPADTQYF
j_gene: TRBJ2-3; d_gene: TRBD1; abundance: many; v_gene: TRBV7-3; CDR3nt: TGTGCCAGCTCCGGGACAGGGCGCACAGATACGCAGTATTTT; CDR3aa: CASSGTGRTDTQYF
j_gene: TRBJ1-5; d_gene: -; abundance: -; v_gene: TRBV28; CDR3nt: TGTGCCAGCAGTTCCGTAGAAAGGTCCCAGCATTTT; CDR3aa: CASSSVERSQHF
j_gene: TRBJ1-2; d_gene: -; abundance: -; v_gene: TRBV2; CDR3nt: TGTGCCAGCAGTGTGGACGGCAATGGCTACACCTTC; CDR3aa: CASSVDGNGYTF
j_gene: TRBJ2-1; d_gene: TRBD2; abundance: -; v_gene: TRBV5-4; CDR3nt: TGTGCCAGCAGTGATCGGAGGACTAGCGGGAGGTCCAATGAGCAGTTCTTC; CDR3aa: CASSDRRTSGRSNEQFF